This is a list of T cell receptor beta chains from one sample in a study of a mutant IDH1 vaccine in newly diagnosed glioma. The antigens of these receptors remain unknown. The method was immunoSEQ multiplex PCR; TCRdb's version includes in-frame clones alone and lacks a portion of them. The table shows around 60,000 clones, with about 88% occurring only once. Sequenced material: PBMCs, taken from a glioma patient whose treatment included an IDH1 peptide vaccine. The source is a man aged 25-45 years with glioma. The CDR3 runs from the conserved cysteine through the conserved F or W. A D gene is named only where the DNA matches it firmly. Only part of the rows carry a size: once, few, many, or a class if the clone is expanded.

d_gene	len	v_gene	abundance	j_gene	CDR3nt	CDR3aa
TRBD2	16	TRBV15	-	TRBJ2-5	TGTGCCACCAGCGGGAGGACTAGCGGGATTCAAGAGACCCAGTACTTC	CATSGRTSGIQETQYF
-	15	TRBV2	once	TRBJ1-2	TGTGCCAGCAGTGAAGCTAAGGGGATAAACTATGGCTACACCTTC	CASSEAKGINYGYTF
-	16	TRBV7-2	-	TRBJ2-4	TGTGCCAGCAGCCCTTCGTTCGAGGCGCCCTGGGACATTCAGTACTTC	CASSPSFEAPWDIQYF
-	18	TRBV28	-	TRBJ1-6	TGTGCCAGCAGAGAAAAAGGAGGGAGCTGGGCCTCTAATTCACCCCTCCACTTT	CASREKGGSWASNSPLHF
-	16	TRBV9	-	TRBJ2-3	TGTGCCAGCAGTGGTGCGGGGGCCTTCAGCACAGATACGCAGTATTTT	CASSGAGAFSTDTQYF
TRBD1	12	TRBV11-3	-	TRBJ2-7	TGTGCCAGCAGCCCACAGGGGCGCGAGCAGTACTTC	CASSPQGREQYF
TRBD1	16	TRBV4-1	-	TRBJ1-6	TGCGCCAGCAGCCAAGAGACAGGGTCGTTCAGTTCACCCCTCCACTTT	CASSQETGSFSSPLHF
-	16	TRBV25-1	-	TRBJ1-5	TGTGCCAGCAGTGAATCATTGTGGGGGGAAGATCAGCCCCAGCATTTT	CASSESLWGEDQPQHF
-	14	TRBV4-2	-	TRBJ2-5	TGTGCCAGCAGCCTATTTGCGGCCCAAGAGACCCAGTACTTC	CASSLFAAQETQYF
-	19	TRBV7-9	once	TRBJ2-2	TGTGCCAGCAGCGACTTACTCGGGACGGATACTGCGAGCACCGGGGAGCTGTTTTTT	CASSDLLGTDTASTGELFF
TRBD1	16	TRBV14	-	TRBJ2-5	TGTGCCAGCAGCCAAGGCGCGACAGGGGTCGGAGAGACCCAGTACTTC	CASSQGATGVGETQYF
TRBD2	16	TRBV5-1	-	TRBJ2-1	TGCGCCAGCAGGGGCGGCGGGGGGCTAAAGTACAATGAGCAGTTCTTC	CASRGGGGLKYNEQFF
-	12	TRBV30	-	TRBJ2-5	TGTGCCTGGAGTGCCCTGTTTGGGGCCCAGTACTTC	CAWSALFGAQYF
-	14	TRBV11-2	-	TRBJ1-2	TGTGCCAGCAGCTTAGGGTTGGAAACTAGTGGCTACACCTTC	CASSLGLETSGYTF
-	14	TRBV28	-	TRBJ1-5	TGTGCCAGCAGGCCTACAGGATCCAATCAGCCCCAGCATTTT	CASRPTGSNQPQHF
-	12	TRBV28	-	TRBJ1-1	TGTGCCAGCAGTTTGGTGGCAGGGGACGCTTTCTTT	CASSLVAGDAFF
-	15	TRBV5-1	-	TRBJ2-5	TGCGCCAGCACGCGGTCGGGAATTTTAAAGGAGACCCAGTACTTC	CASTRSGILKETQYF
-	16	TRBV18	few	TRBJ1-4	TGTGCCAGCTCACACTTTCCCCCGGGGAATAATGAAAAACTGTTTTTT	CASSHFPPGNNEKLFF
-	14	TRBV11-3	-	TRBJ2-4	TGTGCCAGCAGCTTAAGGGACGGAGCTTTCATTCAGTACTTC	CASSLRDGAFIQYF
TRBD1	17	TRBV5-6	-	TRBJ1-5	TGTGCCAGCAGCCCCTGGACAGGGGGCTGGAGCAATCAGCCCCAGCATTTT	CASSPWTGGWSNQPQHF
-	10	TRBV6-1	-	TRBJ1-1	TGTGCCAGCAAGGGGGCTGAAGCTTTCTTT	CASKGAEAFF
-	13	TRBV7-6	-	TRBJ2-7	TGTGCCAGCAGCTTAACGCGCTCCTACGAGCAGTACTTC	CASSLTRSYEQYF
-	16	TRBV11-2	-	TRBJ1-3	TGTGCCAGCAGCTTAAAAGTTCCCGGACGACTAGGTACCATATATTTT	CASSLKVPGRLGTIYF
-	13	TRBV19	-	TRBJ1-1	TGTGCCAGTAGTATAAGAGCACGGACTGAAGCTTTCTTT	CASSIRARTEAFF
-	16	TRBV2	-	TRBJ2-7	TGTGCCAGCAGTGAATCGACCTTGAGACAGCCCTACGAGCAGTACTTC	CASSESTLRQPYEQYF
TRBD1	18	TRBV14	-	TRBJ1-4	TGTGCCAGCAGCCATTATCCAGGGGGCTTTGCAACTAATGAAAAACTGTTTTTT	CASSHYPGGFATNEKLFF
-	12	TRBV7-2	-	TRBJ1-5	TGTGCCAGCAGTCAGGGTCGTCAGCCCCAGCATTTT	CASSQGRQPQHF
-	12	TRBV7-9	-	TRBJ2-5	TGTGCCAGCAGCTCCTCCGGGACCCCAGCTGACTTC	CASSSSGTPADF
TRBD1	18	TRBV6-1	-	TRBJ2-6	TGTGCCAGCAGTGAAGCGGCAGGGGGCATCTCTGGGGCCAACGTCCTGACTTTC	CASSEAAGGISGANVLTF
-	15	TRBV18	few	TRBJ1-6	TGTGCCAGCACTACCCCAGAAACAAGGCGTTCACCCCTCCACTTT	CASTTPETRRSPLHF
-	16	TRBV4-1	-	TRBJ2-5	TGCGCCAGCAGCCAAGTTAGCTCGGCAGGGGTCTTGGAGCAGTACTTC	CASSQVSSAGVLEQYF
TRBD1	18	TRBV9	-	TRBJ2-6	TGTGCCAGCAGCGTAGGACAGGGGCGGCTGACTGGGGCCAACGTCCTGACTTTC	CASSVGQGRLTGANVLTF
-	13	TRBV5-8	-	TRBJ2-5	TGTGCCAGCAGCCCCCTCGGGTTTGGGACCCAGTACTTC	CASSPLGFGTQYF